The 23 T cell receptor beta chains listed next were all sequenced from one sample in a study of beta chain features in type 1 diabetes. Expressed TCRB transcripts were sequenced, since all the RNA that had been isolated was reverse transcribed. TCRdb's table, derived via immunoSEQ multiplex PCR, lists solely in-frame clones and lacks some. The sample has around 290,000 clones; around 7.3% are singletons. The source material was central memory CD4+ T cells from blood. Receptors originate from a young woman in good health.

This chain links TRBV7-2 with TRBJ1-5, with TRBD1 as a possible D gene (6 bases). Germline CDR1 SGHTA, CDR2 FQGNSA. The CDR3 runs to 14 residues. Trimming took off 5 bases at V and 6 bases at J, with 14 bases between the two ends. As DNA, the CDR3 is TGTGCCAGCAGCACACAGGGAGAAGGTCAGCCCCAGCATTTT. It codes for CASSTQGEGQPQHF.

The chain has TRBV6-5 and TRBJ2-1; D is undetermined. The length of the CDR3 is 11 residues. Looked up from germline, CDR1 is MNHEY and CDR2 is SVGAGI. Trimming took off 5 bases at V and 7 bases at J, with 6 bases between the two ends. CDR3 in amino acids: CASSAWNEQFF. The CDR3 DNA is TGTGCCAGCAGTGCGTGGAATGAGCAGTTCTTC.

The chain's CDR3 is CSGRLAGSNTQYF. The DNA of the CDR3 is TGCAGCGGTCGACTAGCGGGGTCGAATACGCAGTATTTT. V and J are TRBV29-1 and TRBJ2-3; 11 nucleotides agree with TRBD2. Germline loops: CDR1 SQVTM, CDR2 ANQGSEA. This CDR3 contains 13 residues. V lost 7 bases to trimming and J lost 7 bases; unmatched junction nucleotides: 7.

This clone occurred a few times. This sequence joins TRBV5-4 and TRBJ2-6, with 9 bases identical to TRBD1. Per the germline V gene, CDR1 is SGHNT and CDR2 is YYREEE (reference sequence). V lost 4 bases, J lost 4 bases, and 9 bases stayed unmatched. The CDR3 sequence is 17 residues long. CDR3 bases: TGTGCCAGCAGCGTGGGACAGGGTTTGGCCGGGGCCAACGTCCTGACTTTC. Translation: CASSVGQGLAGANVLTF.

This clone occurred a few times. The gene calls are TRBV30 and TRBJ2-3, with 10 bases identical to TRBD2. The ends lost 0 bases at V and 2 bases at J; junction bases unmatched: 5. The CDR3 has 16 residues. Per germline, CDR1 GTSNPN and CDR2 SVGIG (reference sequence). The DNA of the CDR3 is TGTGCCTGGAGTGTACGGACTAGCGGCCCCACAGATACGCAGTATTTT. Amino acid sequence: CAWSVRTSGPTDTQYF.

The rearrangement links TRBV4-2 to TRBJ1-4; 8 bases line up with TRBD1. The CDR3 loop spans 15 amino acids. The germline V gene has CDR1 LGHNA and CDR2 YNFKEQ. Trimming removed 1 base from V and 6 bases from J; junction bases left unmatched: 4. The CDR3 coding sequence is TGTGCCAGCAGCCAAGCGACAGGGGAGGATGAAAAACTGTTTTTT. The encoded protein is CASSQATGEDEKLFF.

This clone has a handful of counts. The chain uses TRBV7-2 and TRBJ1-5, with D perhaps matching TRBD1 (5 bases). Germline V gene sequence: CDR1 SGHTA, CDR2 FQGNSA. V lost 4 bases and J lost 0, with 10 bases in between. CDR3 length: 15 residues. CDR3 residues: CASSSGRNSNQPQHF. Written as DNA, the CDR3 is TGTGCCAGCAGCTCGGGACGGAATAGCAATCAGCCCCAGCATTTT.

The rearrangement links TRBV9 to TRBJ1-2; no clear D gene. The CDR3 contains 13 residues. The V end was cut by 0 bases, the J end by 1 base, with 4 bases between. Germline assignment: CDR1 SGDLS and CDR2 YYNGEE. The CDR3 nucleotides read TGTGCCAGCAGCGTAGATCATAACTATGGCTACACCTTC. It codes for CASSVDHNYGYTF.

This clone has more than one count but fewer than ten. The chain carries TRBV7-2 and TRBJ1-5; unclear D gene. V was pared by 5 bases and J by 11 bases, with 13 bases between. The CDR3 is 12 amino acids. Germline loops: CDR1 SGHTA, CDR2 FQGNSA. CDR3 sequence: CASSPALGTQHF. The CDR3 DNA reads as TGTGCCAGCAGCCCGGCCCTCGGGACCCAGCATTTT.

This CDR3 is CAWNGRTSGIWRFF. The CDR3 coding sequence is TGTGCCTGGAACGGGCGGACTAGCGGGATTTGGCGGTTCTTC. This chain connects TRBV30 to TRBJ2-1; the match to TRBD2 covers 12 bases. CDR1 is GTSNPN, CDR2 SVGIG, per germline (reference sequence). After removal of 4 bases from V and 15 bases from J, the junction contained 13 bases not matched to a gene. The CDR3 extends over 14 amino acids.

This clone showed up just a few times. The chain couples TRBV18 to TRBJ1-5, with 11 bases identical to TRBD1. The CDR3 covers 16 residues. The junction had 4 bases not matched to a gene; V was cut back by 2 bases and J by 4 bases. The germline V gene has CDR1 KGHSH and CDR2 LQKENI. Written as DNA, the CDR3 is TGTGCCAGCTCACCAATGGACAGGGGGCTTAATCAGCCCCAGCATTTT. It is translated as CASSPMDRGLNQPQHF.

This clone has only a few counts. This rearrangement joins TRBV18 to TRBJ2-5; no definite D call. Trimming stripped 2 bases from V and 3 bases from J, with 7 bases between. Germline CDR1 reads KGHSH; CDR2 reads LQKENI. The CDR3 length is 13 residues. In DNA, the CDR3 is TGTGCCAGCTCACCAATATCCAAAGAGACCCAGTACTTC. As protein: CASSPISKETQYF.

The V and J genes are TRBV27 and TRBJ1-1; D is possibly TRBD1 (5 bases). The ends were cut back, 4 bases at V and 6 bases at J, with 18 bases in the middle. Looked up from germline, CDR1 is MNHEY and CDR2 is SMNVEV (reference sequence). This CDR3 region has 15 residues. DNA of the CDR3: TGTGCCAGCAGTTGGCGCTGGGGCGGTGAAGCTGAAGCTTTCTTT. This codes for CASSWRWGGEAEAFF.

The rearrangement links TRBV5-1 to TRBJ2-3; 12 bases fit TRBD2. V lost 2 bases to trimming and J lost 4 bases; unmatched junction nucleotides: 17. This CDR3 has 20 residues. CDR1 is SGHRS, CDR2 YFSETQ, per germline. The chain's CDR3 is CASSFSDKASGRALSDTQYF. The DNA for the CDR3 is TGCGCCAGCAGCTTCTCAGATAAGGCTAGCGGGAGGGCCTTGTCAGATACGCAGTATTTT.

This clone appeared many times. The chain combines TRBV2 with TRBJ2-2; 11 positions agree with TRBD2. V was clipped by 6 bases and J by 6 bases; unmatched bases: 6. There are 15 residues in the CDR3. The germline gives CDR1 SNHLY, CDR2 FYNNEI. CDR3 nucleotide sequence: TGTGCCAGCAGAACTAGCGGGAGTAGAGCCGGGGAGCTGTTTTTT. Translated, it gives CASRTSGSRAGELFF.

The chain has TRBV28 and TRBJ2-5; 14 bases agree with TRBD2. Germline V lookup: CDR1 MDHEN, CDR2 SYDVKM. This CDR3 comprises 16 residues. V was clipped by 6 bases and J by 1 base; unmatched bases: 4. CDR3 in DNA: TGTGCCAGCAGCCGGACTAGCGGGGGGATCCAAGAGACCCAGTACTTC. Amino acid sequence: CASSRTSGGIQETQYF.

V usage is TRBV7-3 and J usage is TRBJ1-1; D gene unclear. The CDR3 totals 14 residues. Trimming cost V 0 bases and J 0 bases, with 5 bases left between them. Germline assignment: CDR1 SGHTA and CDR2 FQGTGA. CDR3 sequence (DNA): TGTGCCAGCAGCTTAACAGGGATGAACACTGAAGCTTTCTTT. Translation gives CASSLTGMNTEAFF. The variable domain in full, completed from reference TRBV7-3 and TRBJ1-1, reads GAGVSQTPSNKVTEKGKYVELRCDPISGHTALYWYRQSLGQGPEFLIYFQGTGAADDSGLPNDRFFAVRPEGSVSTLKIQRTERGDSAVYLCASSLTGMNTEAFFGQGTRLTVV.

This clone occurred a few times. V and J are TRBV7-2 and TRBJ2-5; D is perhaps TRBD1 (5 bases). The germline V gene has CDR1 SGHTA and CDR2 FQGNSA. The CDR3 length is 15 residues. V lost 0 bases and J 5 bases, leaving 13 bases between the germline ends. The CDR3 DNA reads TGTGCCAGCAGCTTAGCCCCCGCCCAGGGCGAGACCCAGTACTTC. This codes for CASSLAPAQGETQYF. Based on the CDR3 plus reference TRBV7-2 and TRBJ2-5, the full variable domain is GAGVSQSPSNKVTEKGKDVELRCDPISGHTALYWYRQSLGQGLEFLIYFQGNSAPDKSGLPSDRFSAERTGGSVSTLTIQRTQQEDSAVYLCASSLAPAQGETQYFGPGTRLLVL.

J is TRBJ1-1 and V is TRBV6-5; no firm D call. CDR1 and CDR2 (germline): MNHEY, SVGAGI. V shed 5 bases and J shed 1 base, with 11 bases lying between them. The CDR3 has 14 residues. As DNA, the CDR3 is TGTGCCAGCAGTCCCCATGGGAAGAACACTGAAGCTTTCTTT. The encoded protein is CASSPHGKNTEAFF.

This chain connects TRBV4-1 to TRBJ2-3; 9 bases map to TRBD2. Germline V gives CDR1 MGHRA, CDR2 YSYEKL. The V and J ends lost 2 bases and 4 bases, in that order; junction bases with no gene match: 7. This CDR3 has 16 amino acids. The CDR3 bases are TGCGCCAGCAGCCAACCCGGTGGCGGGGGGGCAGATACGCAGTATTTT. Protein sequence: CASSQPGGGGADTQYF.

The CDR3, as DNA: TGTGCCAGCAGCGCCGGCCCTCCGGGCTCCACCGGGGAGCTGTTTTTT. It specifies CASSAGPPGSTGELFF. V usage is TRBV9 and J usage is TRBJ2-2, with D hard to call. CDR3 length: 16 amino acids. Trimming cost V 3 bases and J 4 bases, with 16 bases left between them. Germline V lookup: CDR1 SGDLS, CDR2 YYNGEE.

This clone has only a few counts. J is TRBJ1-5 and V is TRBV10-3; 9 bases line up with TRBD1. Germline CDR1 ENHRY, CDR2 SYGVKD. This CDR3 is 16 amino acids long. Trimming removed 10 bases from V and 2 bases from J; junction bases left unmatched: 12. As DNA, the CDR3 is TGTGCCAGTCGTCCCGGGACAGGGCTCGGCAATCAGCCCCAGCATTTT. Translation gives CASRPGTGLGNQPQHF.

This clone was counted only a few times. Only one base separates this from a far larger clonotype, so it likely reflects a read error. This chain links TRBV7-2 with TRBJ2-7, with 9 bases identical to TRBD2. The CDR3 has 13 residues. Germline V lookup: CDR1 SGHTA, CDR2 FQGNSA. CDR3 in DNA: TGCGCCAGCAGCCTGACTAGCGGCTACGAGCAGTACTTC. This codes for CASSLTSGYEQYF.